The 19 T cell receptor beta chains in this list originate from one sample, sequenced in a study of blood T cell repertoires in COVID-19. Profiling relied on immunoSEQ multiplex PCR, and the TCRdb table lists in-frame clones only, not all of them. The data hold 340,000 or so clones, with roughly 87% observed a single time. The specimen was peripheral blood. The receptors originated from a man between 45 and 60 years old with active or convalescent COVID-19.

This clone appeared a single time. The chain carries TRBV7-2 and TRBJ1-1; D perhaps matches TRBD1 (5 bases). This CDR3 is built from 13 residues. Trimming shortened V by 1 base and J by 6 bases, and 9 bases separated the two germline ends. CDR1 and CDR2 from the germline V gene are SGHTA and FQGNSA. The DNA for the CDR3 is TGTGCCAGCAGCTTAGTGGGGCAGGCTGAAGCTTTCTTT. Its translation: CASSLVGQAEAFF.

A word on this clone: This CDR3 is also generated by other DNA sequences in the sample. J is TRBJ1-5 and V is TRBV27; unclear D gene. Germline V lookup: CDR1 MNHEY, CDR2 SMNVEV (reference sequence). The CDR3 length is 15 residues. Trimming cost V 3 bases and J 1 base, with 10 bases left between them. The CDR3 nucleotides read TGTGCCAGCAGTTTGGAGGGCTTGAGCAATCAGCCCCAGCATTTT. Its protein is CASSLEGLSNQPQHF.

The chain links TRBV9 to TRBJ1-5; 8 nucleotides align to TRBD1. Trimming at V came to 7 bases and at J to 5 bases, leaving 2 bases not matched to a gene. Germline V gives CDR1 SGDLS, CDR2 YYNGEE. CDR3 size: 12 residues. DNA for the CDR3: TGTGCCAGCGGGACAGGCGATCAGCCCCAGCATTTT. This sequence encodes CASGTGDQPQHF.

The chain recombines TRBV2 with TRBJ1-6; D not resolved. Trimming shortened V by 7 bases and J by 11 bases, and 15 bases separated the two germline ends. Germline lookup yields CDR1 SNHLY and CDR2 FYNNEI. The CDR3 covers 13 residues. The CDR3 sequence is CASILGVGAPLHF. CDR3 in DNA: TGTGCCAGCATCCTGGGAGTAGGTGCACCCCTCCACTTT.

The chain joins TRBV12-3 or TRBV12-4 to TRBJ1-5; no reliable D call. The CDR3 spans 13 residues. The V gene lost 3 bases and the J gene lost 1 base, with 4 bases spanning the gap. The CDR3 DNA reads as TGTGCCAGCAGTTTGGGCAGCAATCAGCCCCAGCATTTT. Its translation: CASSLGSNQPQHF.

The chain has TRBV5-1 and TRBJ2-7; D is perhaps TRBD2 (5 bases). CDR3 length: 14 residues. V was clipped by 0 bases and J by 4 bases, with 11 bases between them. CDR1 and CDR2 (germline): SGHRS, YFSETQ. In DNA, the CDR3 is TGCGCCAGCAGCTTGGCTCGAGAGGGTTACGAGCAGTACTTC. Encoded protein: CASSLAREGYEQYF.

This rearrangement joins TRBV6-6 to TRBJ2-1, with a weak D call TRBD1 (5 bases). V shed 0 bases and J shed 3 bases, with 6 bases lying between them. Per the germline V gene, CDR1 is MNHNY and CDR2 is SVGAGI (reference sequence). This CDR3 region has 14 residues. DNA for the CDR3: TGTGCCAGCAGTTACTCGACAGTCTACAATGAGCAGTTCTTC. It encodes CASSYSTVYNEQFF.

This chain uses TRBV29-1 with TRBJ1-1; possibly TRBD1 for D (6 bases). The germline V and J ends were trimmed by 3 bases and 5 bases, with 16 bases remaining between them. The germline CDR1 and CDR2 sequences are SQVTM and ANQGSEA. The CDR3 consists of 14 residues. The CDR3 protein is CSVERTGRGTEAFF. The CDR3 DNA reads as TGCAGCGTTGAGAGAACAGGGCGAGGTACTGAAGCTTTCTTT. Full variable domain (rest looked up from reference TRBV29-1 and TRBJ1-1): SAVISQKPSRDICQRGTSLTIQCQVDSQVTMMFWYRQQPGQSLTLIATANQGSEATYESGFVIDKFPISRPNLTFSTLTVSNMSPEDSSIYLCSVERTGRGTEAFFGQGTRLTVV.

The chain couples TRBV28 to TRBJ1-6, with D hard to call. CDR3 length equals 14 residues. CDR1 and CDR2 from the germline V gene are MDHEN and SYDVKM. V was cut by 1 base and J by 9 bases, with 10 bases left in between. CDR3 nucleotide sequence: TGTGCCAGCAGTTTATTCCGTGCGGGTTCACCCCTCCACTTT. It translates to CASSLFRAGSPLHF.

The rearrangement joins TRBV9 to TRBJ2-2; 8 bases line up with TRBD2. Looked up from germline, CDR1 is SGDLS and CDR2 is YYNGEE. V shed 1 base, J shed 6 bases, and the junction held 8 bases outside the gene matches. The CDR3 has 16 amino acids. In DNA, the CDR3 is TGTGCCAGCAGCGTATCCGGGGGGGCCCCGTCCGGGGAGCTGTTTTTT. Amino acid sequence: CASSVSGGAPSGELFF.

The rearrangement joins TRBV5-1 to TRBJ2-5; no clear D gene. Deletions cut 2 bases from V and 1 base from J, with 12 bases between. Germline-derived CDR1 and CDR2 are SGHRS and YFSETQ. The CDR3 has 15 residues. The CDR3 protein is CASSLLQWAQETQYF. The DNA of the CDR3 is TGCGCCAGCAGCTTACTTCAATGGGCCCAAGAGACCCAGTACTTC.

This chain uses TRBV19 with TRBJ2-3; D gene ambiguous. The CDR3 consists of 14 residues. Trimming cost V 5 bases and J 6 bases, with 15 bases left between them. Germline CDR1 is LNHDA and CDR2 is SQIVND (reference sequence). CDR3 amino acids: CASSRSGPRDTQYF. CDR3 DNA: TGTGCCAGTAGTCGATCAGGTCCCAGGGATACGCAGTATTTT. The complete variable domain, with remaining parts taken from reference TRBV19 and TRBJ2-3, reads DGGITQSPKYLFRKEGQNVTLSCEQNLNHDAMYWYRQDPGQGLRLIYYSQIVNDFQKGDIAEGYSVSREKKESFPLTVTSAQKNPTAFYLCASSRSGPRDTQYFGPGTRLTVL.

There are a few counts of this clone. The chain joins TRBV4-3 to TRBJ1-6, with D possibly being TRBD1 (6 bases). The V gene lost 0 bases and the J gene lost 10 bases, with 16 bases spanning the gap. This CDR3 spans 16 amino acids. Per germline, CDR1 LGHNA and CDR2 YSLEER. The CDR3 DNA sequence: TGCGCCAGCAGCCAAGAGACTCCCAGGGGCAGATCACCCCTCCACTTT. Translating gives CASSQETPRGRSPLHF.

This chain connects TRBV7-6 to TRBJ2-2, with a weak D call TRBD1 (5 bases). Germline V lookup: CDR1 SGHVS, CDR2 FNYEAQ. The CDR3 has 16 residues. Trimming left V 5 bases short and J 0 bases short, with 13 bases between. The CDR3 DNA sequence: TGTGCCAGCAGCGCGCAGGGTGGCACGAACACCGGGGAGCTGTTTTTT. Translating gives CASSAQGGTNTGELFF.

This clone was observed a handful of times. CDR3 coding DNA: TGCGCCAGCAGCTTTCAAGGCGGCAACCAGGGAGGGGCCAACGTCCTGACTTTC. This gives the protein CASSFQGGNQGGANVLTF. This chain uses TRBV5-1 with TRBJ2-6, with a possible D match to TRBD1 (5 bases). The germline CDR1 and CDR2 sequences are SGHRS and YFSETQ. This CDR3 is 18 amino acids long. Trimming took 2 bases from V and 4 from J, leaving 19 bases between them.

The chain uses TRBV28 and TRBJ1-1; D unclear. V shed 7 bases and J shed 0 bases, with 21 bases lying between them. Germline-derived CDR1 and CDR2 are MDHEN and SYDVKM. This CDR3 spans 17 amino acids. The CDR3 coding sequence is TGTGCCAGCAATGGAGGACGCAGGCGAGATATGAACACTGAAGCTTTCTTT. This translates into CASNGGRRRDMNTEAFF.

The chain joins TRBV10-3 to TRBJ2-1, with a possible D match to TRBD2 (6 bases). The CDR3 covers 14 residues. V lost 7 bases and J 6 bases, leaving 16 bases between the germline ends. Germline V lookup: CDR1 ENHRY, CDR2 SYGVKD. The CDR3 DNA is TGTGCCATCAACGGAGGGCGAGTGGTCAATGAGCAGTTCTTC. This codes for CAINGGRVVNEQFF.

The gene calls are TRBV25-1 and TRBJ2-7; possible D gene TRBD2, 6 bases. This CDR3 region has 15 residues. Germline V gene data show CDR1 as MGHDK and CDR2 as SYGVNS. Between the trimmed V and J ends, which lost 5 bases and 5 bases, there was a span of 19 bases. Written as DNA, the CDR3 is TGTGCCAGCAGTCGCATTTATCGGGGGATCAACGAGCAGTACTTC. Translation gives CASSRIYRGINEQYF.

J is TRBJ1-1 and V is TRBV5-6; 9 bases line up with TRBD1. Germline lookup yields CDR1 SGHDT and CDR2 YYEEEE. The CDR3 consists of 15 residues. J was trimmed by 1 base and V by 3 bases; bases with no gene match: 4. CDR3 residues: CASSSTGGGNTEAFF. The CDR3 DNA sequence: TGTGCCAGCAGCTCTACAGGGGGCGGGAACACTGAAGCTTTCTTT.